The rows below give T cell receptor beta chains drawn from one sample of a study of regulatory dendritic cells for organ transplantation. No antigen has been assigned to these receptors. Profiled with immunoSEQ multiplex PCR; TCRdb holds only in-frame clones, not every one. Among 12,000 or so clones, less than 70% were seen once, and the ten largest hold 1.2%. The sequenced sample was naive CD8+ T cells from blood cultured with dendritic cells. These receptors came from a human donor in good health. The CDR3 runs from the conserved cysteine through the conserved F or W. The order of the fields is D gene, J gene, CDR3 length, clone size, V gene, CDR3 protein, CDR3 DNA. A D gene is named only where the DNA matches it firmly. Clone size is given for some rows only: seen once, a few or many times, or a class if the clone is expanded.

D gene: -
J gene: TRBJ2-5
CDR3 length: 14
clone size: -
V gene: TRBV6-5
CDR3 protein: CASSYLAEKETQYF
CDR3 DNA: TGTGCCAGCAGTTACTTGGCGGAAAAAGAGACCCAGTACTTC

D gene: -
J gene: TRBJ2-7
CDR3 length: 13
clone size: -
V gene: TRBV19
CDR3 protein: CASSRGRGYEQYF
CDR3 DNA: TGTGCCAGTAGTAGGGGGCGTGGATACGAGCAGTACTTC

D gene: -
J gene: TRBJ1-2
CDR3 length: 15
clone size: -
V gene: TRBV7-2
CDR3 protein: CASSLEGYQGYGYTF
CDR3 DNA: TGTGCCAGCAGCTTAGAAGGGTACCAGGGTTATGGCTACACCTTC

D gene: -
J gene: TRBJ1-2
CDR3 length: 14
clone size: -
V gene: TRBV13
CDR3 protein: CASSLVTEDYGYTF
CDR3 DNA: TGTGCCAGCAGTCTTGTGACCGAGGACTATGGCTACACCTTC

D gene: TRBD2
J gene: TRBJ2-7
CDR3 length: 16
clone size: -
V gene: TRBV4-3
CDR3 protein: CASSQELRGGLHEQYF
CDR3 DNA: TGCGCCAGCAGCCAAGAGTTGCGGGGGGGCCTTCACGAGCAGTACTTC

D gene: -
J gene: TRBJ1-5
CDR3 length: 12
clone size: -
V gene: TRBV2
CDR3 protein: CASSPNNQPQHF
CDR3 DNA: TGTGCCAGCAGTCCTAATAATCAGCCCCAGCATTTT

D gene: -
J gene: TRBJ1-1
CDR3 length: 14
clone size: -
V gene: TRBV12-1
CDR3 protein: CASSFSGAGTEAFF
CDR3 DNA: TGTGCCAGCAGCTTTTCAGGGGCCGGGACTGAAGCTTTCTTT

D gene: -
J gene: TRBJ2-7
CDR3 length: 15
clone size: once
V gene: TRBV11-2
CDR3 protein: CASGLRAGSSYEQYF
CDR3 DNA: TGTGCCAGCGGACTAAGGGCAGGAAGCTCCTACGAGCAGTACTTC

D gene: -
J gene: TRBJ1-4
CDR3 length: 16
clone size: -
V gene: TRBV4-1
CDR3 protein: CASSQLFPSEHEKLFF
CDR3 DNA: TGCGCCAGCAGCCAATTATTCCCTAGCGAACATGAAAAACTGTTTTTT

D gene: -
J gene: TRBJ2-3
CDR3 length: 15
clone size: -
V gene: TRBV7-6
CDR3 protein: CASSLERLGGDTQYF
CDR3 DNA: TGTGCCAGCAGCTTAGAACGTCTAGGTGGAGATACGCAGTATTTT

D gene: TRBD1
J gene: TRBJ1-6
CDR3 length: 13
clone size: -
V gene: TRBV7-9
CDR3 protein: CASEDRANSPLHF
CDR3 DNA: TGTGCCAGCGAGGACAGGGCTAATTCACCCCTCCACTTT

D gene: TRBD2
J gene: TRBJ2-3
CDR3 length: 15
clone size: -
V gene: TRBV6-4
CDR3 protein: CASSDSAGGPDTQYF
CDR3 DNA: TGTGCCAGCAGTGACTCAGCGGGGGGGCCAGATACGCAGTATTTT

D gene: -
J gene: TRBJ2-7
CDR3 length: 14
clone size: -
V gene: TRBV9
CDR3 protein: CASSVGGGAYEQYF
CDR3 DNA: TGTGCCAGCAGCGTGGGGGGAGGTGCCTACGAGCAGTACTTC

D gene: -
J gene: TRBJ1-1
CDR3 length: 14
clone size: -
V gene: TRBV11-2
CDR3 protein: CASSPSGGLTETFF
CDR3 DNA: TGTGCCAGCAGCCCTAGCGGGGGGCTGACTGAAACTTTCTTT

D gene: -
J gene: TRBJ1-1
CDR3 length: 13
clone size: once
V gene: TRBV6-5
CDR3 protein: CASSYRGGAEAFF
CDR3 DNA: TGTGCCAGCAGTTATAGGGGAGGCGCTGAAGCTTTCTTT

D gene: -
J gene: TRBJ1-1
CDR3 length: 15
clone size: few
V gene: TRBV16
CDR3 protein: CASSQYNTMNTEAFF
CDR3 DNA: TGTGCCAGCAGCCAATATAACACCATGAACACTGAAGCTTTCTTT

D gene: TRBD2
J gene: TRBJ2-1
CDR3 length: 13
clone size: -
V gene: TRBV4-2
CDR3 protein: CASSLGLVNEQFF
CDR3 DNA: TGTGCCAGCAGCCTCGGACTAGTCAATGAGCAGTTCTTC

D gene: -
J gene: TRBJ1-1
CDR3 length: 14
clone size: -
V gene: TRBV7-9
CDR3 protein: CASSLDRMNTEAFF
CDR3 DNA: TGTGCCAGCAGCTTAGACAGGATGAACACTGAAGCTTTCTTT

D gene: -
J gene: TRBJ2-3
CDR3 length: 13
clone size: -
V gene: TRBV7-8
CDR3 protein: CASSLLGTDTQYF
CDR3 DNA: TGTGCCAGCAGCTTACTCGGCACAGATACGCAGTATTTT

D gene: -
J gene: TRBJ1-2
CDR3 length: 13
clone size: -
V gene: TRBV11-3
CDR3 protein: CASTKDRNYGYTF
CDR3 DNA: TGTGCCAGCACCAAGGACAGAAACTATGGCTACACCTTC

D gene: TRBD2
J gene: TRBJ2-5
CDR3 length: 22
clone size: -
V gene: TRBV7-6
CDR3 protein: CASSLNDMPRGRTSGGQETQYF
CDR3 DNA: TGTGCCAGCAGCTTAAATGATATGCCTAGGGGACGGACTAGCGGGGGCCAAGAGACCCAGTACTTC

D gene: TRBD1
J gene: TRBJ1-5
CDR3 length: 14
clone size: -
V gene: TRBV6-5
CDR3 protein: CASSRDRGVQPQHF
CDR3 DNA: TGTGCCAGCAGCCGAGACAGGGGTGTTCAGCCCCAGCATTTT

D gene: TRBD1
J gene: TRBJ1-1
CDR3 length: 14
clone size: -
V gene: TRBV6-5
CDR3 protein: CASSLGQGATEAFF
CDR3 DNA: TGTGCCAGCAGTTTAGGACAGGGGGCCACTGAAGCTTTCTTT

D gene: -
J gene: TRBJ1-5
CDR3 length: 14
clone size: few
V gene: TRBV5-6
CDR3 protein: CASSSGLGNQPQHF
CDR3 DNA: TGTGCCAGCAGCTCAGGGTTGGGCAATCAGCCCCAGCATTTT

D gene: -
J gene: TRBJ2-1
CDR3 length: 13
clone size: once
V gene: TRBV7-3
CDR3 protein: CASSSPTSNEQFF
CDR3 DNA: TGTGCCAGCAGCTCTCCGACTAGCAATGAGCAGTTCTTC

D gene: TRBD2
J gene: TRBJ2-1
CDR3 length: 15
clone size: -
V gene: TRBV19
CDR3 protein: CASRPTSGGWNEQFF
CDR3 DNA: TGTGCCAGTAGGCCGACTAGCGGGGGGTGGAATGAGCAGTTCTTC

D gene: -
J gene: TRBJ2-7
CDR3 length: 11
clone size: -
V gene: TRBV6-4
CDR3 protein: CASLSEGEQYF
CDR3 DNA: TGTGCCAGCCTCTCTGAGGGAGAGCAGTACTTC

D gene: -
J gene: TRBJ1-5
CDR3 length: 15
clone size: few
V gene: TRBV6-5
CDR3 protein: CASSYSFRGGQPQHF
CDR3 DNA: TGTGCCAGCAGTTACTCGTTCCGGGGGGGCCAGCCCCAGCATTTT

D gene: -
J gene: TRBJ2-5
CDR3 length: 13
clone size: -
V gene: TRBV5-4
CDR3 protein: CASRGQMDETQYF
CDR3 DNA: TGTGCCAGCAGAGGACAGATGGACGAGACCCAGTACTTC

D gene: -
J gene: TRBJ1-2
CDR3 length: 15
clone size: few
V gene: TRBV5-6
CDR3 protein: CASREDSPAYYGYTF
CDR3 DNA: TGTGCCAGCAGGGAGGACTCACCCGCTTACTATGGCTACACCTTC

D gene: -
J gene: TRBJ2-7
CDR3 length: 13
clone size: -
V gene: TRBV5-6
CDR3 protein: CASSFGLSYEQYF
CDR3 DNA: TGTGCCAGCAGCTTCGGTCTGAGTTACGAGCAGTACTTC

D gene: TRBD1
J gene: TRBJ1-2
CDR3 length: 14
clone size: -
V gene: TRBV13
CDR3 protein: CASSSPRGGVGYTF
CDR3 DNA: TGTGCCAGCAGCTCTCCGAGAGGGGGCGTTGGCTACACCTTC

D gene: -
J gene: TRBJ2-1
CDR3 length: 16
clone size: -
V gene: TRBV4-1
CDR3 protein: CASRASGDLSYNEQFF
CDR3 DNA: TGCGCCAGCAGGGCTTCAGGTGATCTCTCCTACAATGAGCAGTTCTTC

D gene: -
J gene: TRBJ1-1
CDR3 length: 16
clone size: -
V gene: TRBV19
CDR3 protein: CASSIDPAGAGSEAFF
CDR3 DNA: TGTGCCAGTAGTATAGATCCGGCAGGGGCTGGCTCTGAAGCTTTCTTT

D gene: TRBD2
J gene: TRBJ2-5
CDR3 length: 16
clone size: -
V gene: TRBV5-4
CDR3 protein: CASSQPGLASQETQYF
CDR3 DNA: TGTGCCAGCAGCCAACCGGGACTAGCGAGTCAAGAGACCCAGTACTTC

D gene: -
J gene: TRBJ1-2
CDR3 length: 13
clone size: -
V gene: TRBV7-2
CDR3 protein: CASTAGVGYGYTF
CDR3 DNA: TGTGCCAGCACCGCGGGGGTCGGCTATGGCTACACCTTC

D gene: -
J gene: TRBJ1-4
CDR3 length: 14
clone size: -
V gene: TRBV5-4
CDR3 protein: CASSLGGGNEKLFF
CDR3 DNA: TGTGCCAGCAGCTTGGGGGGGGGTAATGAAAAACTGTTTTTT

D gene: -
J gene: TRBJ1-5
CDR3 length: 15
clone size: -
V gene: TRBV10-2
CDR3 protein: CASSEVAAQGTPQHF
CDR3 DNA: TGCGCCAGCAGTGAGGTAGCAGCCCAGGGAACTCCCCAGCATTTT

D gene: TRBD1
J gene: TRBJ2-1
CDR3 length: 17
clone size: -
V gene: TRBV19
CDR3 protein: CASSFFPRDRADNEQFF
CDR3 DNA: TGTGCCAGTAGTTTTTTCCCTCGGGACAGAGCTGACAATGAGCAGTTCTTC

D gene: -
J gene: TRBJ1-2
CDR3 length: 11
clone size: once
V gene: TRBV7-8
CDR3 protein: CASSTDYGYTF
CDR3 DNA: TGTGCCAGCAGTACAGATTATGGCTACACCTTC

D gene: TRBD2
J gene: TRBJ2-1
CDR3 length: 15
clone size: -
V gene: TRBV19
CDR3 protein: CASSLSGGPYNEQFF
CDR3 DNA: TGTGCCAGTAGCTTAAGCGGGGGTCCCTACAATGAGCAGTTCTTC

D gene: -
J gene: TRBJ1-1
CDR3 length: 13
clone size: -
V gene: TRBV7-3
CDR3 protein: CASSSLGGTEAFF
CDR3 DNA: TGTGCCAGCAGCTCCCTGGGGGGCACTGAAGCTTTCTTT

D gene: TRBD1
J gene: TRBJ2-3
CDR3 length: 16
clone size: -
V gene: TRBV7-8
CDR3 protein: CASSLALTGGLDTQYF
CDR3 DNA: TGTGCCAGCAGCTTAGCCCTGACAGGGGGTTTGGATACGCAGTATTTT

D gene: -
J gene: TRBJ2-1
CDR3 length: 16
clone size: -
V gene: TRBV7-8
CDR3 protein: CASSLGTFGLDNEQFF
CDR3 DNA: TGTGCCAGCAGCCTAGGGACTTTCGGACTCGACAATGAGCAGTTCTTC

D gene: TRBD2
J gene: TRBJ2-5
CDR3 length: 16
clone size: -
V gene: TRBV11-2
CDR3 protein: CASSPMTSGAQETQYF
CDR3 DNA: TGTGCCAGCAGCCCAATGACTAGCGGGGCACAAGAGACCCAGTACTTC

D gene: -
J gene: TRBJ1-3
CDR3 length: 13
clone size: -
V gene: TRBV7-9
CDR3 protein: CALGGSSGNTIYF
CDR3 DNA: TGTGCCCTGGGGGGAAGCTCTGGAAACACCATATATTTT

D gene: TRBD2
J gene: TRBJ2-2
CDR3 length: 16
clone size: -
V gene: TRBV7-2
CDR3 protein: CASSLAMGEGTGELFF
CDR3 DNA: TGTGCCAGCAGCTTAGCGATGGGGGAGGGTACCGGGGAGCTGTTTTTT

D gene: -
J gene: TRBJ2-7
CDR3 length: 12
clone size: -
V gene: TRBV19
CDR3 protein: CASRQGLNEQYF
CDR3 DNA: TGTGCCAGTCGGCAGGGTCTCAACGAGCAGTACTTC

D gene: -
J gene: TRBJ2-7
CDR3 length: 14
clone size: few
V gene: TRBV5-1
CDR3 protein: CASSLGDSSYEQYF
CDR3 DNA: TGCGCCAGCAGCTTGGGCGACAGCTCCTACGAGCAGTACTTC

D gene: TRBD1
J gene: TRBJ1-3
CDR3 length: 15
clone size: -
V gene: TRBV6-5
CDR3 protein: CASSAGQGAGNTIYF
CDR3 DNA: TGTGCCAGCAGTGCCGGACAGGGCGCTGGAAACACCATATATTTT

D gene: TRBD2
J gene: TRBJ2-1
CDR3 length: 17
clone size: few
V gene: TRBV7-8
CDR3 protein: CASSLVASGGGYNEQFF
CDR3 DNA: TGTGCCAGCAGCTTAGTGGCCTCTGGGGGGGGTTACAATGAGCAGTTCTTC

D gene: -
J gene: TRBJ1-2
CDR3 length: 14
clone size: -
V gene: TRBV6-5
CDR3 protein: CASSYSTGYGGYTF
CDR3 DNA: TGTGCCAGCAGTTACTCGACCGGGTACGGCGGCTACACCTTC

D gene: -
J gene: TRBJ2-2
CDR3 length: 14
clone size: -
V gene: TRBV19
CDR3 protein: CASSIVHNTGELFF
CDR3 DNA: TGTGCCAGTAGTATAGTACATAACACCGGGGAGCTGTTTTTT

D gene: -
J gene: TRBJ2-3
CDR3 length: 15
clone size: -
V gene: TRBV5-8
CDR3 protein: CASSLAQVVTDTQYF
CDR3 DNA: TGTGCCAGCAGCCTCGCCCAGGTCGTCACAGATACGCAGTATTTT

D gene: -
J gene: TRBJ1-2
CDR3 length: 15
clone size: -
V gene: TRBV5-6
CDR3 protein: CASSLAGQANYGYTF
CDR3 DNA: TGTGCCAGCAGCTTGGCCGGTCAGGCTAACTATGGCTACACCTTC

D gene: -
J gene: TRBJ2-6
CDR3 length: 13
clone size: -
V gene: TRBV5-8
CDR3 protein: CASTRGGANVLTF
CDR3 DNA: TGTGCCAGCACCCGGGGTGGGGCCAACGTCCTGACTTTC

D gene: -
J gene: TRBJ2-1
CDR3 length: 13
clone size: -
V gene: TRBV29-1
CDR3 protein: CSAIGTLYNEQFF
CDR3 DNA: TGCAGCGCAATCGGGACACTCTACAATGAGCAGTTCTTC

D gene: TRBD1
J gene: TRBJ1-2
CDR3 length: 13
clone size: few
V gene: TRBV9
CDR3 protein: CASSVGTAYGYTF
CDR3 DNA: TGTGCCAGCAGCGTCGGGACAGCTTATGGCTACACCTTC

D gene: TRBD2
J gene: TRBJ2-5
CDR3 length: 15
clone size: -
V gene: TRBV6-5
CDR3 protein: CASTTPRLAGGGQYF
CDR3 DNA: TGTGCCAGCACCACTCCCCGACTAGCGGGGGGGGGCCAGTACTTC

D gene: -
J gene: TRBJ1-1
CDR3 length: 17
clone size: -
V gene: TRBV4-3
CDR3 protein: CASSQDRMGQTNTEAFF
CDR3 DNA: TGCGCCAGCAGCCAAGATCGGATGGGACAAACGAACACTGAAGCTTTCTTT